These 9 T cell receptor beta chains were sequenced from one sample in a study of PD-L1 blockade in urothelial cancer (dated by TCRdb to the late 2010s). Explained via the paper, the time point label denotes: pretreatment peripheral blood. Library generation was performed with the immunoSEQ multiplex PCR assay. As stored in TCRdb, this immuneACCESS dataset retains in-frame rearrangements with V and J assigned. A fraction of the clones does not appear; measured against another copy, unresolved V genes explain less than half of the discrepancy, and the remainder lacks a known reason. This sample holds around 86,000 clones; around 81% were observed only once. The ten biggest clones cover about 6.2% of the sample. The sample consisted of PBMCs, taken around atezolizumab (anti-PD-L1) treatment. The receptors originated from a man aged 35 to 55 with urothelial cancer.

V usage is TRBV6-5 and J usage is TRBJ1-5, with a weak D call TRBD1 (6 bases). With 6 bases removed from V and 6 bases from J, the gap between germline ends came to 15 bases. Germline values: CDR1 MNHEY, CDR2 SVGAGI. The CDR3 totals 14 residues. The chain's CDR3 is CASRGTGGGQPQHF. CDR3 DNA: TGTGCCAGCAGGGGGACGGGAGGGGGTCAGCCCCAGCATTTT.

The chain is built from TRBV4-1 and TRBJ2-1, with D hard to call. V lost 0 bases and J lost 8, with 2 bases in between. This CDR3 contains 11 residues. Germline V gene lookup returns CDR1 MGHRA and CDR2 YSYEKL. Here the CDR3 reads CASSQDDEQFF. The CDR3 DNA reads TGCGCCAGCAGCCAAGACGATGAGCAGTTCTTC.

The chain carries TRBV7-8 and TRBJ2-1; a weak D match, TRBD2 (6 bases). The CDR3 extends over 14 amino acids. CDR1 is SGHVS and CDR2 is FQNEAQ in the germline V gene. V was shortened by 6 bases and J by 6 bases, with 15 bases between the two germline ends. The CDR3 loop is CASRGLVGGNEQFF. DNA of the CDR3: TGTGCCAGCAGGGGACTCGTTGGGGGCAATGAGCAGTTCTTC. The whole variable domain, filled in from reference TRBV7-8 and TRBJ2-1, reads GAGVSQSPRYKVAKRGQDVALRCDPISGHVSLFWYQQALGQGPEFLTYFQNEAQLDKSGLPSDRFFAERPEGSVSTLKIQRTQQEDSAVYLCASRGLVGGNEQFFGPGTRLTVL.

This sequence joins TRBV6-5 and TRBJ1-1; D gene ambiguous. Germline V gene data show CDR1 as MNHEY and CDR2 as SVGAGI. The CDR3 sequence is 12 residues long. Deletions cut 2 bases from V and 1 base from J, with 2 bases between. The DNA for the CDR3 is TGTGCCAGCAGTTACCGGAACACTGAAGCTTTCTTT. Protein sequence: CASSYRNTEAFF.

This chain connects TRBV7-2 to TRBJ1-2; possible D gene TRBD1, 5 bases. V lost 5 bases to trimming and J lost 9 bases, with 22 bases between them. Germline CDR1 and CDR2: SGHTA and FQGNSA. The CDR3 extends over 15 amino acids. In DNA form, the CDR3 reads TGTGCCAGCAGCACCGGGGGGGAACCTCTATGGAGCTACACCTTC. Its translation is CASSTGGEPLWSYTF.

This clone was seen only once. The J gene is TRBJ1-5, the V gene TRBV6-5; TRBD1 matches at 9 bases. This CDR3 is 14 amino acids long. Unmatched junction bases numbered 4, after V lost 4 bases and J lost 6 bases. Germline V gives CDR1 MNHEY, CDR2 SVGAGI. The CDR3 sequence: CASSLDRGAQPQHF. The CDR3 DNA reads as TGTGCCAGCAGTTTAGACAGGGGGGCTCAGCCCCAGCATTTT.

The CDR3: CASSVRELGSYNEQFF. In nucleotides, the CDR3 is TGTGCCAGCAGCGTCCGGGAATTGGGCTCCTACAATGAGCAGTTCTTC. The chain employs TRBV11-1 and TRBJ2-1; weak D call: TRBD2 (5 bases). Trimming took 5 bases from V and 0 from J, leaving 14 bases between them. Germline CDR1 and CDR2: SGHAT and FQDESV (reference sequence). CDR3 length: 16 amino acids. Looking up the rest from reference TRBV11-1 and TRBJ2-1 gives the full variable domain: EAEVAQSPRYKITEKSQAVAFWCDPISGHATLYWYRQILGQGPELLVQFQDESVVDDSQLPKDRFSAERLKGVDSTLKIQPAELGDSAMYLCASSVRELGSYNEQFFGPGTRLTVL.

V and J are TRBV6-5 and TRBJ1-4; a possible D gene is TRBD1 (5 bases). V lost 2 bases to trimming and J lost 8 bases, with 12 bases between them. The CDR3 totals 14 residues. Germline-derived CDR1 and CDR2 are MNHEY and SVGAGI. This CDR3 is CASSYLGLGEKLFF. The CDR3 DNA follows: TGTGCCAGCAGTTACCTGGGACTTGGGGAAAAACTGTTTTTT.

Here the CDR3 DNA reads TGTGCCAGCAGTTTTTCGGGGGATCTACTTGGGGACACCATATATTTT. It yields the protein CASSFSGDLLGDTIYF. The gene calls are TRBV27 and TRBJ1-3, with D tentatively TRBD1 (5 bases). Between the trimmed V and J ends, which lost 3 bases and 8 bases, there was a span of 20 bases. CDR1 and CDR2 from the germline V gene are MNHEY and SMNVEV (reference sequence). CDR3 length: 16 residues.